These T cell receptor beta chains were read from a single sample in a study of glioma-infiltrating T cells. MiXCR, run by TCRdb on the multiplex PCR reads, gives a single entry per CDR3 protein. The sample has a few hundred thousand distinct CDR3 sequences, about 40% seen once; the top ten hold more than 10%. Sequenced sample: glioma tissue, nonneoplastic brain tissue, or PBMCs (not recorded which). The receptors stem from a human donor with low-grade glioma or glioblastoma, undergoing nonglioma brain surgery, or in good health (not recorded which). Each CDR3 is given with its conserved first and last residue. Fields, in order: D gene, clone size, J gene, V gene, CDR3 protein, CDR3 DNA. D genes are given only for firm matches. Clone sizes are given selectively: once, few, many, or a class where the clone is expanded.

TRBD2	-	TRBJ2-3	TRBV6-1	CASKAGLARDKQYF	TGTGCCAGCAAAGCGGGACTAGCCCGGGATAAGCAGTATTTT
-	many	TRBJ2-1	TRBV6-2/TRBV6-3	CASSPPTGNNEQFF	TGTGCCAGCAGCCCCCCGACTGGAAACAATGAGCAGTTCTTC
TRBD2	-	TRBJ2-1	TRBV7-2	CASSLLTSANEQFF	TGTGCCAGCAGCCTCTTGACTAGCGCCAATGAGCAGTTCTTC
-	few	TRBJ2-7	TRBV6-1	CASQGADVRGRYEQYF	TGTGCCAGCCAAGGGGCCGATGTTCGGGGTCGCTACGAGCAGTACTTC
-	once	TRBJ2-1	TRBV6-5	CASSPFEGHYNEQSF	TGTGCCAGCAGTCCATTCGAGGGTCACTACAATGAGCAGTCCTTC
-	-	TRBJ1-1	TRBV19	CASSIKGTLRNTEAFF	TGTGCCAGTAGTATAAAAGGGACCCTACGGAACACTGAAGCTTTCTTT
-	-	TRBJ2-7	TRBV3-1	CARSQGSLGSQQYF	TGTGCCAGAAGCCAAGGGTCTCTAGGCTCCCAGCAGTACTTC
-	-	TRBJ2-1	TRBV24-1	CAAQGNGNEQFF	TGTGCAGCCCAGGGGAACGGAAATGAGCAGTTCTTC
-	many	TRBJ2-5	TRBV15	CATSRESLETQYF	TGTGCCACCAGCAGAGAAAGTTTGGAGACCCAGTACTTC
TRBD1	-	TRBJ2-7	TRBV12-3/TRBV12-4	CASRDRDSPYLRPNEQYF	TGTGCCAGCAGAGACCGGGACAGTCCTTATCTACGACCCAATGAGCAGTACTTC
-	-	TRBJ1-2	TRBV12-3/TRBV12-4	CASSNTGPNYGYTF	TGTGCCAGCTCGAACACAGGGCCCAACTATGGCTACACCTTC
-	-	TRBJ1-6	TRBV20-1	CSARVALDNSPLHF	TGCAGTGCTAGAGTGGCGTTGGATAATTCACCCCTCCACTTT
TRBD1	-	TRBJ2-1	TRBV5-1	CASRNTGTGYNEQFF	TGCGCCAGCAGGAACACCGGGACAGGGTACAATGAGCAGTTCTTC
-	few	TRBJ2-3	TRBV5-4	CASSSGPGTDTQYF	TGTGCCAGCAGCTCAGGACCGGGGACAGATACGCAGTATTTT
-	many	TRBJ1-2	TRBV5-4	CASSLEGLNYGYTF	TGTGCCAGCAGTTTAGAAGGACTCAACTATGGCTACACCTTC
-	few	TRBJ1-2	TRBV20-1	CSAPVGSNYGYTF	TGCAGTGCCCCCGTGGGGTCTAACTATGGCTACACCTTC
TRBD1	-	TRBJ1-5	TRBV6-6	CASSYRQGSLGQPQHF	TGTGCCAGCAGTTACCGACAGGGATCACTTGGGCAGCCCCAGCATTTT
-	many	TRBJ2-1	TRBV6-2/TRBV6-3	CASSLIRSSYNEQFF	TGTGCCAGCAGCCTCATAAGAAGCTCCTACAATGAGCAGTTCTTC
TRBD1	-	TRBJ2-3	TRBV7-2	CASSFSGGLGPDTQYF	TGTGCCAGCAGCTTTTCAGGGGGCTTGGGGCCGGATACGCAGTATTTT
-	few	TRBJ2-7	TRBV28	CASSLFGGPYEQYF	TGTGCCAGCAGTTTATTTGGGGGCCCCTACGAGCAGTACTTC
-	-	TRBJ2-3	TRBV27	CASSPIAFDGTDTQYF	TGTGCCAGCAGCCCCATAGCCTTTGATGGGACAGATACGCAGTATTTT
TRBD1	few	TRBJ2-7	TRBV28	CASSFWDRASSYEQYF	TGTGCCAGCAGTTTTTGGGACAGGGCTTCCTCCTACGAGCAGTACTTC
TRBD2	few	TRBJ2-1	TRBV12-3/TRBV12-4	CASTKMSGSRAEQFF	TGTGCCAGCACCAAGATGAGCGGGAGTAGGGCTGAGCAGTTCTTC
-	many	TRBJ2-7	TRBV6-1	CASSVINYSYEQYF	TGTGCCAGCAGTGTAATAAACTATTCCTACGAGCAGTACTTC
-	few	TRBJ1-5	TRBV15	CATRRGRGGSGNQPQHF	TGTGCCACCCGCCGGGGAAGGGGAGGGTCGGGGAATCAGCCCCAGCATTTT
-	-	TRBJ1-4	TRBV20-1	CIARRVEKLFF	TGCATTGCTAGACGGGTAGAAAAACTGTTTTTT
TRBD1	-	TRBJ2-5	TRBV5-1	CASSLQGTQETRYF	TGCGCCAGCAGCTTACAGGGGACCCAAGAGACCCGGTACTTC
TRBD2	-	TRBJ2-7	TRBV7-9	CASSLAAGEMREQYF	TGTGCCAGCAGCTTAGCGGCGGGAGAGATGAGGGAGCAGTACTTC
-	many	TRBJ1-1	TRBV28	CASTDAIEAFF	TGTGCCAGCACGGACGCGATTGAGGCTTTCTTT
-	-	TRBJ2-7	TRBV4-3	CASSQDKGRTYEQYF	TGCGCCAGCAGCCAAGATAAGGGACGTACCTACGAGCAGTACTTC
TRBD2	many	TRBJ2-5	TRBV4-3	CASSQAGTSGQETQYF	TGCGCCAGCAGCCAGGCCGGGACTAGCGGACAAGAGACCCAGTACTTC
-	few	TRBJ2-1	TRBV7-3	CASSSPMGNYNEQFF	TGTGCCAGCAGCTCTCCCATGGGGAATTACAATGAGCAGTTCTTC
-	many	TRBJ1-1	TRBV20-1	CSARGNTEAFF	TGCAGTGCTCGAGGGAACACTGAAGCTTTCTTT
-	-	TRBJ2-7	TRBV6-8	CASSYTRDYEQYF	TGTGCCAGCAGTTACACAAGAGACTACGAGCAGTACTTC
-	-	TRBJ2-1	TRBV19	CASSTPSYNEQFF	TGTGCCAGTAGTACACCCTCCTACAATGAGCAGTTCTTC
-	-	TRBJ2-1	TRBV5-4	CASRLDAYNEQFF	TGTGCCAGCCGCCTGGACGCCTACAATGAGCAGTTCTTC
-	-	TRBJ1-1	TRBV28	CASTQMGEGTWYTEAFF	TGTGCCAGCACCCAGATGGGCGAGGGGACTTGGTACACTGAAGCTTTCTTT
TRBD2	-	TRBJ2-4	TRBV7-9	CASSLLPGLAGAKNIQYF	TGTGCCAGCAGCTTACTACCGGGACTAGCGGGAGCCAAAAACATTCAGTACTTC
-	-	TRBJ1-3	TRBV6-2/TRBV6-3	CASGRGSGNTIYF	TGTGCCAGCGGCAGGGGCTCTGGAAACACCATATATTTT
-	many	TRBJ2-1	TRBV25-1	CASSERGSYNEQFF	TGTGCCAGCAGTGAGCGGGGTTCCTACAATGAGCAGTTCTTC
-	few	TRBJ1-1	TRBV7-9	CASSLVSVDAAFF	TGTGCCAGCAGCTTAGTTTCCGTGGACGCCGCTTTCTTT
-	-	TRBJ2-7	TRBV11-2	CASSLVRGGSYEQYF	TGTGCCAGCAGCTTAGTGCGGGGAGGCTCCTACGAGCAGTACTTC
TRBD1	-	TRBJ1-2	TRBV12-3/TRBV12-4	CASSLGDRSLYGYTF	TGTGCCAGCAGTTTAGGGGACAGGTCTCTCTATGGCTACACCTTC
-	many	TRBJ1-1	TRBV27	CASSYIQGPEAFF	TGTGCCAGCAGTTATATACAGGGCCCGGAGGCTTTCTTT
TRBD2	-	TRBJ2-5	TRBV24-1	CATSSIAGVHQETQYF	TGTGCCACCAGTTCCATAGCGGGAGTTCACCAAGAGACCCAGTACTTC
TRBD1	many	TRBJ2-6	TRBV20-1	CSAQDRVGANVLTF	TGCAGTGCCCAGGACAGGGTCGGGGCCAACGTCCTGACTTTC
TRBD1	-	TRBJ2-7	TRBV6-2/TRBV6-3	CASSSCGTGAYEQYF	TGTGCCAGCAGCTCCTGCGGGACAGGGGCCTACGAGCAGTACTTC
-	-	TRBJ2-7	TRBV7-9	CASSPGKGGEYEQYF	TGTGCCAGCAGCCCGGGGAAGGGGGGGGAATACGAGCAGTACTTC
TRBD2	-	TRBJ2-1	TRBV20-1	CSARNLDPGLAGGSRNEQFF	TGCAGTGCTAGAAACTTAGACCCGGGACTAGCGGGAGGGTCTCGTAATGAGCAGTTCTTC
-	few	TRBJ2-7	TRBV28	CASSLFGQTYEQYF	TGTGCCAGCAGTCTCTTTGGACAGACCTACGAGCAGTACTTC
-	-	TRBJ2-1	TRBV6-1	CASRQDFHEQFF	TGTGCCAGCAGACAGGATTTTCATGAGCAGTTCTTC
-	-	TRBJ1-1	TRBV18	CASSPPYETEAFF	TGTGCCAGCTCACCACCCTACGAGACTGAAGCTTTCTTT